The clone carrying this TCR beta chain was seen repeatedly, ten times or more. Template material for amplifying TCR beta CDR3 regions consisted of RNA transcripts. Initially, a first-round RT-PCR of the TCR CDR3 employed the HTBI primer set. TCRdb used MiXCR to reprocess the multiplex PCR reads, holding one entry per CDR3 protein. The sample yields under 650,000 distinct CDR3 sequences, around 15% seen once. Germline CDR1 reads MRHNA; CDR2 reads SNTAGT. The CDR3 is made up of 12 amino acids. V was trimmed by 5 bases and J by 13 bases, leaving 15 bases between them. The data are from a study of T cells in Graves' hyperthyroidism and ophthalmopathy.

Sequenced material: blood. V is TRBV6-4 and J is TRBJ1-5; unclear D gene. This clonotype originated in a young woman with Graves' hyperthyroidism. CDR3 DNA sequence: TGTGCCAGCAGTCGAAGGGTGGTGGGACAGCATTTT. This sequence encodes CASSRRVVGQHF.